The sequence of this T cell receptor (beta chain) was determined in a study of blood T cells in healthy people across ages. Worth noting for this clonotype: Antigen: not known.

General study findings and limits: Observed TCR beta diversity per million T cells went down as age went up. This fall followed a roughly linear course with age.

V shed 6 bases and J shed 3 bases, with 17 bases lying between them. This CDR3 contains 15 residues. Primers used in a second PCR of roughly 6 to 12 cycles were a sample-barcoded 5' primer and a J-beta primer mix. Carrying 12 random nucleotides, a template-switch adaptor labeled each individual cDNA molecule. TCRdb called the 5' RACE reads again in MiXCR, with one record for every CDR3 protein. The repertoire consists of 1.5 million to 1.9 million distinct CDR3 sequences, with about 42% occurring once and the leading ten covering around 4%. Input material: blood. This clonotype was obtained from a woman younger than 30 in good health. The chain joins TRBV12-3 or TRBV12-4 to TRBJ2-5; D tentatively fits TRBD1 or TRBD2 (5 bases each). CDR3 amino acids: CASRSWGTEEETQYF. Written as DNA, the CDR3 is TGTGCCAGCAGATCCTGGGGGACCGAAGAAGAGACCCAGTACTTC.